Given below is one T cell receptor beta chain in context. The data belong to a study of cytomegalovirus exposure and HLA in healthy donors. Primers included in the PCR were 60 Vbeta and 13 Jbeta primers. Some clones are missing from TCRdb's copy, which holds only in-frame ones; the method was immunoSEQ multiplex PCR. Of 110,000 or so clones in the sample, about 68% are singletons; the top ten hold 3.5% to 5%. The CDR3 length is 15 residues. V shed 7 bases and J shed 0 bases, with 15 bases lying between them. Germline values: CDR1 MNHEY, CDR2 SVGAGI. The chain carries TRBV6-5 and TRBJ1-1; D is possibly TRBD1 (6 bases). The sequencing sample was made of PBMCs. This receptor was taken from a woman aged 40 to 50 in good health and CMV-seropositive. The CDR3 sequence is CASTQRQGMNTEAFF. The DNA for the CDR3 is TGTGCCAGCACTCAGAGGCAGGGGATGAACACTGAAGCTTTCTTT.